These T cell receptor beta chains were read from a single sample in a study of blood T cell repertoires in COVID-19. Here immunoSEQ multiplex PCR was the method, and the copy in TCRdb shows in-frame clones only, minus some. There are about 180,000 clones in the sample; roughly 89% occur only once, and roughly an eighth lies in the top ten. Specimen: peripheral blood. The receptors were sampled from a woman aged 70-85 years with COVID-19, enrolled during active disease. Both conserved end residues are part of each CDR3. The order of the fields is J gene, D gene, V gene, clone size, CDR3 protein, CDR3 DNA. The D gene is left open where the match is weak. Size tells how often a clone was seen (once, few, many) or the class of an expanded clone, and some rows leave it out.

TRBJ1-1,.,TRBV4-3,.,CASSRAGNTEAFF,TGCGCCAGCAGCCGGGCAGGGAACACTGAAGCTTTCTTT
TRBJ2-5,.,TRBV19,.,CASRPLARQVQETQYF,TGTGCCAGTAGGCCCCTGGCCCGACAGGTCCAAGAGACCCAGTACTTC
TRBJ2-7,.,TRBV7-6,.,CASSRRSAGSYEQYF,TGTGCCAGCAGCCGTCGGTCGGCGGGGAGCTACGAGCAGTACTTC
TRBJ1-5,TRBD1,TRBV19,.,CASSTTGGSQPQHF,TGTGCCAGTAGTACAACAGGGGGGAGTCAGCCCCAGCATTTT
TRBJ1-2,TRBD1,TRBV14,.,CASSQDGRTGPYGYTF,TGTGCCAGCAGCCAAGATGGCAGGACAGGGCCCTATGGCTACACCTTC
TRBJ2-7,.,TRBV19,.,CASSNLSGGEQYF,TGTGCCAGTAGTAATCTATCCGGGGGCGAGCAGTACTTC
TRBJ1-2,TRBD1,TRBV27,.,CASKPGQGGGYTF,TGTGCCAGCAAGCCGGGACAGGGGGGTGGCTACACCTTC
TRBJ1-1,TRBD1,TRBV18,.,CASSPTRQGGTEAFF,TGTGCCAGCTCACCAACGAGACAGGGAGGAACTGAAGCTTTCTTT
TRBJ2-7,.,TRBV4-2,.,CASSQEERDNAYEQYF,TGTGCCAGCAGCCAAGAAGAGCGGGACAATGCCTACGAGCAGTACTTC
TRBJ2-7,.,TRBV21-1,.,CASSNSGTGTYEQYF,TGTGCCAGCAGCAACTCCGGGACAGGGACTTACGAGCAGTACTTC
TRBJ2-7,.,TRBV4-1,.,CASSQEKQGIYEQYF,TGCGCCAGCAGCCAAGAAAAGCAGGGGATCTACGAGCAGTACTTC
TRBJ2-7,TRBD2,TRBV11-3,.,CASSSRRLAGVDEQYF,TGTGCCAGCAGCTCTCGTCGACTAGCGGGAGTCGACGAGCAGTACTTC
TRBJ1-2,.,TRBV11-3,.,CASSSGISGYTF,TGTGCCAGCAGCTCCGGGATTAGCGGCTACACCTTC
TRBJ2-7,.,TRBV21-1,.,CARQAILTVLTSSYEQYF,TGTGCCAGACAAGCAATTCTAACGGTTCTTACTAGCTCCTACGAGCAGTACTTC
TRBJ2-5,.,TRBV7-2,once,CASSSNPQETQYF,TGTGCCAGCAGCTCCAATCCCCAAGAGACCCAGTACTTC
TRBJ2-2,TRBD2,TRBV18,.,CASSPRVLAGVGDTGELFF,TGTGCCAGCTCACCCCGGGTACTAGCGGGAGTTGGCGACACCGGGGAGCTGTTTTTT
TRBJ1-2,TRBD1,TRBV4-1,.,CASSLAYRTGGLLGYTF,TGCGCCAGCAGCCTGGCCTATCGGACAGGGGGCCTCCTTGGCTACACCTTC
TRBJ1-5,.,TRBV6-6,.,CASSYAQNQPQHF,TGTGCCAGCAGTTACGCGCAAAATCAGCCCCAGCATTTT
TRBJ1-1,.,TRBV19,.,CASSKGTPPAFF,TGTGCCAGTAGTAAAGGGACACCTCCCGCTTTCTTT
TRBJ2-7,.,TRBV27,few,CASSSGHVYYEQYF,TGTGCCAGCAGTTCTGGACACGTCTACTACGAGCAGTACTTC
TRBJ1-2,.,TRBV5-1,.,CASSLEGHPPYTF,TGCGCCAGCAGCTTGGAGGGACACCCACCCTACACCTTC
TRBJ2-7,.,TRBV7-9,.,CASSLDFPYEQYF,TGTGCCAGCAGCTTGGACTTTCCCTACGAGCAGTACTTC
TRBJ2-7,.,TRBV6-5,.,CASSHRESEQYF,TGTGCCAGCAGCCACCGTGAGTCCGAGCAGTACTTC
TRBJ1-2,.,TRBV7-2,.,CASSPDSGNYGYTF,TGTGCCAGCAGCCCTGACAGCGGGAACTATGGCTACACCTTC
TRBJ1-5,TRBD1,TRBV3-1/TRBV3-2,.,CASSQQGNQPQHF,TGTGCCAGCAGTCAACAGGGGAATCAGCCCCAGCATTTT
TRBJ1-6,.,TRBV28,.,CASSLAGFNSPLHF,TGTGCCAGCAGTTTAGCGGGCTTCAATTCACCCCTCCACTTT
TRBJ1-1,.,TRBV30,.,CAWSARIEAFF,TGTGCCTGGAGTGCCCGTATTGAAGCTTTCTTT
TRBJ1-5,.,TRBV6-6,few,CASSQSPVSYSNQPQHF,TGTGCCAGCAGTCAGTCTCCGGTGTCTTATAGCAATCAGCCCCAGCATTTT
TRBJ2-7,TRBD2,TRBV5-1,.,CASSWSSGSSYEQYF,TGCGCCAGCAGCTGGTCTAGCGGGAGCTCCTACGAGCAGTACTTC
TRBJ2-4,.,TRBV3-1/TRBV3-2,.,CASSQGDRGPGDIQYF,TGTGCCAGCAGCCAGGGTGACCGAGGGCCGGGTGACATTCAGTACTTC
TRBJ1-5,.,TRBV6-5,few,CASSVSLGKEPQHF,TGTGCCAGCAGCGTAAGCTTGGGCAAGGAGCCCCAGCATTTT
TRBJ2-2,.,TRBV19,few,CASSAIDTGELFF,TGTGCCAGTAGTGCTATTGACACCGGGGAGCTGTTTTTT
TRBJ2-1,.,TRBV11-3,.,CASSFRVYGEQFF,TGTGCCAGCAGCTTTCGGGTTTACGGTGAGCAGTTCTTC
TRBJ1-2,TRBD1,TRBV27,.,CASSWDRVGYTF,TGTGCCAGCAGTTGGGACAGGGTCGGCTACACCTTC
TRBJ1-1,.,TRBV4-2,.,CASSQATAETTEAFF,TGTGCCAGCAGCCAAGCCACCGCGGAGACCACTGAAGCTTTCTTT
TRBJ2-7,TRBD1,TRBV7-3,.,CASSLQSGGVYEQYF,TGTGCCAGCAGCTTACAGTCAGGGGGTGTCTACGAGCAGTACTTC
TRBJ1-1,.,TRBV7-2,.,CASSLGQRGAAEAFF,TGTGCCAGCAGCTTAGGTCAGCGCGGCGCAGCTGAAGCTTTCTTT
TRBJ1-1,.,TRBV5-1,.,CASSLMNRGGSTEAFF,TGCGCCAGCAGCCTCATGAACCGAGGGGGTAGTACTGAAGCTTTCTTT
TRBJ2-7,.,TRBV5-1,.,CASSPRGSHEQYF,TGCGCCAGCTCCCCCAGGGGTTCCCACGAGCAGTACTTC
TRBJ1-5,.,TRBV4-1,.,CASSQQTGGNQPQHF,TGCGCCAGCAGCCAACAAACAGGTGGCAATCAGCCCCAGCATTTT
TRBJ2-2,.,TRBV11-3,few,CASSSLTGELFF,TGTGCCAGCAGCTCCTTGACCGGGGAGCTGTTTTTT
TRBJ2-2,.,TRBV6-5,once,CASSQRQVDTGELFF,TGTGCCAGCAGCCAACGACAGGTGGACACCGGGGAGCTGTTTTTT
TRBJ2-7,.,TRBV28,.,CASSLMGGGTYEQYF,TGTGCCAGCAGTTTAATGGGGGGGGGCACCTACGAGCAGTACTTC
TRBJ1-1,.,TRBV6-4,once,CASSPRGNTEAFF,TGTGCCAGCAGTCCCCGGGGGAACACTGAAGCTTTCTTT
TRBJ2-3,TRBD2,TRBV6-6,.,CASSPILAGAGADTQYF,TGTGCCAGCAGTCCTATCTTAGCGGGAGCGGGGGCAGATACGCAGTATTTT
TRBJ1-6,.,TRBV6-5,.,CASRRSSSYNSPLHF,TGTGCCAGCCGGAGGTCTAGCTCCTATAATTCACCCCTCCACTTT
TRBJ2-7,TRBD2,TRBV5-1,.,CASSSGTSKSYEQYF,TGCGCCAGCAGTTCCGGGACTAGCAAGAGCTACGAGCAGTACTTC